This T cell receptor beta chain was captured by sequencing in a study of T cell responses to AZD1222 COVID-19 vaccine. Pooling covered second doses at about 4 or about 12 weeks. This CDR3 spans 18 amino acids. Trimming removed 4 bases at V and 1 base at J, with 21 bases between. Looked up from germline, CDR1 is SGHRS and CDR2 is YFSETQ. A note on this clone: Its antigen is not known.

Data came from immunoSEQ multiplex PCR; TCRdb stores just in-frame clones and leaves some out. The table includes about 150,000 clones, 87% detected once. The study's findings and limits: Spike-specific TCR breadth and depth grew following two AZD1222 doses. White British donors predominated, females outnumbered males, and clonal diversity was possibly underestimated.

The starting material was peripheral blood, obtained 28 days after the second AZD1222 dose. This TCR was recovered from an adult who received the AZD1222 COVID-19 vaccine. The chain couples TRBV5-1 to TRBJ2-1; possibly TRBD2 for D (6 bases). CDR3 DNA: TGCGCCAGCAGCATCTCCCCCCCGGCGGGAAATTCCTACAATGAGCAGTTCTTC. This sequence encodes CASSISPPAGNSYNEQFF.